This T cell receptor beta chain originates from a study of response to subunit inactivated influenza vaccine. Worth noting for this clonotype: What it recognizes is unknown.

TCRdb processed the RT-PCR reads anew with MiXCR; each CDR3 protein has one entry. The data hold 710,000 or so distinct CDR3 sequences, with about 15% observed a single time. CDR3 size: 15 residues. V was clipped by 3 bases and J by 2 bases; unmatched bases: 5. The study, taken as a whole, reports: New T cells are recruited in small numbers by each seasonal influenza vaccination, according to the authors' suggestion.

The specimen was PBMCs from blood, collected 11 to 12 days after vaccination. V is TRBV12-3 or TRBV12-4 and J is TRBJ2-5, with TRBD2 matching over 8 bases. The receptor was isolated from a man aged 50-60 years who received an inactivated influenza vaccine. The CDR3, as DNA: TGTGCCAGCAGTTTGGGCGGGAGGCGTCAAGAGACCCAGTACTTC. This codes for CASSLGGRRQETQYF.